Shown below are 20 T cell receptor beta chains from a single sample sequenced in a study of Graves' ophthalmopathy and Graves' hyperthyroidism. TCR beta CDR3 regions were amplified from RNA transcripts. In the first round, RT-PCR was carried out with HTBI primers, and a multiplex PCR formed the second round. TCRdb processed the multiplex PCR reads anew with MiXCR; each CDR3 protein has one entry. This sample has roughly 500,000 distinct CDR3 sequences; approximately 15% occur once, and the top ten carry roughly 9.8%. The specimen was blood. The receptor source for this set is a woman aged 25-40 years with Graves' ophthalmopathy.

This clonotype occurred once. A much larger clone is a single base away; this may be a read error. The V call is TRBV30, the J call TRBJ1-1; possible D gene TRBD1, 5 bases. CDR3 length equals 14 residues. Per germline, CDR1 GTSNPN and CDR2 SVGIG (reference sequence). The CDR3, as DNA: TGTGCCTGGGCCCTCCGGGGGGGGAACCCTGAAGCTTTCTTT. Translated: CAWALRGGNPEAFF.

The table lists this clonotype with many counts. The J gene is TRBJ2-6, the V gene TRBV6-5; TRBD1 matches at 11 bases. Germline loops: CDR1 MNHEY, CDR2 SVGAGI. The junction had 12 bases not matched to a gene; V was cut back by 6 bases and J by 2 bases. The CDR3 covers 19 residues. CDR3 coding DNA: TGTGCCAGCAGCTCTCCCTACGGACAGGGGGCAACTGGGGCCAACGTCCTGACTTTC. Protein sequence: CASSSPYGQGATGANVLTF.

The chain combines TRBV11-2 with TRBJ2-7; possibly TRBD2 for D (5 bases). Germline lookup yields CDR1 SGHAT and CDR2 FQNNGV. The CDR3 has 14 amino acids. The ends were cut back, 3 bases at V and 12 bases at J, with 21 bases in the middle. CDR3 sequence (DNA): TGTGCCAGCAGCTTTGACCTATCACGGGGTACCAGGTACTTC. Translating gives CASSFDLSRGTRYF.

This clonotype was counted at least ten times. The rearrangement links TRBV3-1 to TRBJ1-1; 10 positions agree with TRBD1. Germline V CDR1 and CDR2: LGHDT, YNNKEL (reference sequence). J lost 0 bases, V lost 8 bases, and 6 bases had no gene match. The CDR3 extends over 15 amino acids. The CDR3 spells CASAGTGELNTEAFF. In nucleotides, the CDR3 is TGTGCCAGCGCCGGGACAGGGGAGTTGAACACTGAAGCTTTCTTT.

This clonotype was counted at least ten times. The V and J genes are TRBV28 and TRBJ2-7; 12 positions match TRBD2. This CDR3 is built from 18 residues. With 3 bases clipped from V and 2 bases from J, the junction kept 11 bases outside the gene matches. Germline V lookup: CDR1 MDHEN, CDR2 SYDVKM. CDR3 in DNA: TGTGCCAGCAGTTTGTCCCCTCTAGCGGGAGGGACCGCCTACGAGCAGTACTTC. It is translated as CASSLSPLAGGTAYEQYF.

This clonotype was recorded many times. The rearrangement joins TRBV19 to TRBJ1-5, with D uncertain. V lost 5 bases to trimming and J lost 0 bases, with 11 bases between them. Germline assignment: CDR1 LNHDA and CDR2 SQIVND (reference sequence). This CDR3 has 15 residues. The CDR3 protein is CASSATGFSNQPQHF. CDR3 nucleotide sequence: TGTGCCAGTAGTGCAACGGGATTTAGCAATCAGCCCCAGCATTTT.

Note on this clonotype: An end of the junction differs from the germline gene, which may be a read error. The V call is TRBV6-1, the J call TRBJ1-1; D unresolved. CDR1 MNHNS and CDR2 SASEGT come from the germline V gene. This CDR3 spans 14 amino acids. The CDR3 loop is CASSARVGNSEAFF. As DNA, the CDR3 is TGTGCCAGCAGTGCCAGAGTGGGGAACTCTGAAGCTTTCTTT.

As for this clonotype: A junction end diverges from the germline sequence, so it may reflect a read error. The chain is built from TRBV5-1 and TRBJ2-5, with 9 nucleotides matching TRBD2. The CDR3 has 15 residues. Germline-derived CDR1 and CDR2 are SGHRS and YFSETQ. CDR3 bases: TGCGCCATCAGCCCCGGGACTAGCTCAACGGAGACCCAGTACTTC. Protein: CAISPGTSSTETQYF.

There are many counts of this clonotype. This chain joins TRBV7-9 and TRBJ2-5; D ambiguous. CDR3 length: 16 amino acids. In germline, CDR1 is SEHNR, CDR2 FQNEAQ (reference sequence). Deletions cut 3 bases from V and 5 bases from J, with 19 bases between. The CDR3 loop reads CASSFDRVGLWETQYF. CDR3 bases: TGTGCCAGCAGCTTCGACCGGGTTGGTTTGTGGGAGACCCAGTACTTC. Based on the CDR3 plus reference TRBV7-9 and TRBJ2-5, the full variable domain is DTGVSQNPRHKITKRGQNVTFRCDPISEHNRLYWYRQTLGQGPEFLTYFQNEAQLEKSRLLSDRFSAERPKGSFSTLEIQRTEQGDSAMYLCASSFDRVGLWETQYFGPGTRLLVL.

The CDR3 nucleotides read TGTGCCAGCAGTGATTGGCAGAGCTATGGCTACACCTTC. It codes for CASSDWQSYGYTF. The chain combines TRBV6-1 with TRBJ1-2; D is unclear. The ends were cut back, 3 bases at V and 4 bases at J, with 9 bases in the middle. This CDR3 contains 13 residues. Germline CDR1 reads MNHNS; CDR2 reads SASEGT.

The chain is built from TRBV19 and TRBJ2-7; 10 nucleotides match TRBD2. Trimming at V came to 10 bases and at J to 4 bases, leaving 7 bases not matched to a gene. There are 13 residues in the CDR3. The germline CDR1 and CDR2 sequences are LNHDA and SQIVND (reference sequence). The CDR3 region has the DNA TGTGCCACGGGAGCGGGAGGGCCGTACGAGCAGTACTTC. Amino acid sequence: CATGAGGPYEQYF. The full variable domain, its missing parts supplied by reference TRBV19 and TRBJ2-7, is DGGITQSPKYLFRKEGQNVTLSCEQNLNHDAMYWYRQDPGQGLRLIYYSQIVNDFQKGDIAEGYSVSREKKESFPLTVTSAQKNPTAFYLCATGAGGPYEQYFGPGTRLTVT.

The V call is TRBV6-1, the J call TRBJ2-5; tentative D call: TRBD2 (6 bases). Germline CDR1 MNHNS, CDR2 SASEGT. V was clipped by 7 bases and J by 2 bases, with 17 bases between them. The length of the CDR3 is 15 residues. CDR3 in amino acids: CASTKGLAYQETQYF. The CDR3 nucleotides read TGTGCCAGCACCAAGGGGCTAGCGTATCAAGAGACCCAGTACTTC.

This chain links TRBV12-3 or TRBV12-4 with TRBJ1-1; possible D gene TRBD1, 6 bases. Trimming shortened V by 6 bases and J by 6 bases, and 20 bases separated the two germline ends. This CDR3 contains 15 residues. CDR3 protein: CASRTTGLGRPEAFF. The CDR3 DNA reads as TGTGCCAGCAGAACAACAGGGCTAGGGCGACCTGAAGCTTTCTTT.

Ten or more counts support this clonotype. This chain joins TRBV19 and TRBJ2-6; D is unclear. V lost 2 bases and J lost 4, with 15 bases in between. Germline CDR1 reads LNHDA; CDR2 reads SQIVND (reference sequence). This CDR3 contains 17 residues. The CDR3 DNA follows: TGTGCCAGTAGTATAATCGACTCCGGGCCCGGGGCCAACGTCCTGACTTTC. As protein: CASSIIDSGPGANVLTF.

The CDR3 DNA is TGCGCCAGCAGCCAACCGACTAGCGGGGGTAGCACAGATACGCAGTATTTT. It specifies CASSQPTSGGSTDTQYF. The J gene is TRBJ2-3, the V gene TRBV4-1; the match to TRBD2 covers 12 bases. CDR1 and CDR2 from the germline V gene are MGHRA and YSYEKL. Germline trimming cut 2 bases from V and 0 bases from J; bases unmatched to any gene: 3. This CDR3 has 17 residues.

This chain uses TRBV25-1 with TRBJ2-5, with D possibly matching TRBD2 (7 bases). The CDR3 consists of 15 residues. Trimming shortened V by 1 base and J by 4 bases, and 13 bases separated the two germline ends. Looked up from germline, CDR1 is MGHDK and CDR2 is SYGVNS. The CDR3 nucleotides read TGTGCCAGCAGTGAATGGGGGGGGCGGCGAGAGACCCAGTACTTC. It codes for CASSEWGGRRETQYF.

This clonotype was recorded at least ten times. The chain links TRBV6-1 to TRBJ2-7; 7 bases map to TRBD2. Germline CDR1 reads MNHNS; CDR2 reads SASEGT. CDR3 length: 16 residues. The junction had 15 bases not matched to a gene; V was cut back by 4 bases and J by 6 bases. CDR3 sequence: CASSGDNPGLPSEQYF. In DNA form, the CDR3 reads TGTGCCAGCAGTGGAGACAACCCGGGACTACCATCCGAGCAGTACTTC.

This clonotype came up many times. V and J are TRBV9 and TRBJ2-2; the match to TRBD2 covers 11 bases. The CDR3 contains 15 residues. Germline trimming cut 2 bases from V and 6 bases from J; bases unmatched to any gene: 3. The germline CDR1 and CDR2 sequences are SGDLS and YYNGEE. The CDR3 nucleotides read TGTGCCAGCAGCGTTAGCGGGAGGGCGGCCGGGGAGCTGTTTTTT. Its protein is CASSVSGRAAGELFF.

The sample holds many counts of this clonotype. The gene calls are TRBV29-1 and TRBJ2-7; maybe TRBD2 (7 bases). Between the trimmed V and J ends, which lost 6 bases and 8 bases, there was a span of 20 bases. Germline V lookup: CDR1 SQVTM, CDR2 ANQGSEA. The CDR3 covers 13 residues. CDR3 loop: CSVKRGGEVKQYF. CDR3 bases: TGCAGCGTCAAGAGGGGGGGCGAGGTGAAGCAGTACTTC.

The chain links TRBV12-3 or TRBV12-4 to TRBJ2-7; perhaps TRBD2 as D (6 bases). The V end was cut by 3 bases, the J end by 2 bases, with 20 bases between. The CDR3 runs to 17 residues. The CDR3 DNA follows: TGTGCCAGCAGTTTCTGGCGGGGATCCAACCAACCCTACGAGCAGTACTTC. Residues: CASSFWRGSNQPYEQYF.